These 30 T cell receptor beta chains were all obtained from the same sample, sequenced in a study of blood T cell repertoires in COVID-19. TCRdb keeps only in-frame clones here, not all; method: immunoSEQ multiplex PCR. The sample has fewer than 200,000 clones; about 88% are singletons. The sample consisted of peripheral blood. The receptors were sampled from a man in his forties or fifties with acute or convalescent COVID-19.

The gene calls are TRBV9 and TRBJ2-3; TRBD2 might be the D (6 bases). Trimming pared 3 bases from V and 5 bases from J, leaving 13 bases between. The CDR3 extends over 14 amino acids. CDR1 is SGDLS, CDR2 YYNGEE, per germline. The CDR3 sequence is CASSAGIGGDTQYF. In DNA, the CDR3 is TGTGCCAGCAGCGCGGGCATCGGGGGAGATACGCAGTATTTT.

This clone was picked up a small number of times. This sequence joins TRBV4-1 and TRBJ2-7, with 8 bases aligning to TRBD1. This CDR3 is built from 16 residues. J was trimmed by 4 bases and V by 0 bases; bases with no gene match: 8. CDR1 and CDR2 from the germline V gene are MGHRA and YSYEKL. The CDR3 nucleotides read TGCGCCAGCAGCCAAGATTACGACAGGGGTGTATACGAGCAGTACTTC. Its translation: CASSQDYDRGVYEQYF.

J is TRBJ2-1 and V is TRBV4-3, with TRBD2 identical over 9 bases. The CDR3 extends over 19 amino acids. Germline V lookup: CDR1 LGHNA, CDR2 YSLEER. Trimming cost V 0 bases and J 4 bases; bases outside gene matches: 13. The CDR3 nucleotides read TGCGCCAGCAGCCAAGATTCCCCTCATAGAAGCGGGGGGTACAATGAGCAGTTCTTC. Residues: CASSQDSPHRSGGYNEQFF.

The chain uses TRBV18 and TRBJ1-4, with D perhaps matching TRBD1 (6 bases). CDR1 and CDR2 (germline): KGHSH, LQKENI. The CDR3 runs 15 residues. Trimming stripped 1 base from V and 8 bases from J, with 14 bases between. Written as DNA, the CDR3 is TGTGCCAGCTCACCACAACCGAAGGACAGCGAAAAACTGTTTTTT. Its translation: CASSPQPKDSEKLFF.

The V and J genes are TRBV2 and TRBJ1-4; perhaps TRBD1 as D (5 bases). The CDR3 length is 13 residues. Germline values: CDR1 SNHLY, CDR2 FYNNEI. Trimming pared 7 bases from V and 7 bases from J, leaving 13 bases between. This CDR3 is CASNSDGGEKLFF. The CDR3 nucleotides read TGTGCCAGCAATTCGGACGGGGGTGAAAAACTGTTTTTT.

The rearrangement links TRBV6-2 or TRBV6-3 to TRBJ2-6, with a weak D call TRBD2 (6 bases). Germline loops: CDR1 MNHEY, CDR2 SVGEGT. Trimming removed 0 bases from V and 4 bases from J, with 16 bases in between. CDR3 length: 18 residues. The CDR3 region is CASSYSPLGGAGANVLTF. In DNA form, the CDR3 reads TGTGCCAGCAGTTACTCCCCCTTGGGAGGTGCCGGGGCCAACGTCCTGACTTTC.

V gene TRBV5-4 combines with J gene TRBJ2-7, with D possibly TRBD1 on 7 matching bases. The CDR3 loop spans 15 amino acids. V lost 2 bases and J lost 7, with 19 bases in between. From germline, CDR1 is SGHNT and CDR2 YYREEE (reference sequence). The CDR3 sequence: CASSFGGTATGEQYF. Written as DNA, the CDR3 is TGTGCCAGCAGCTTTGGGGGGACAGCGACCGGAGAGCAGTACTTC.

The chain is built from TRBV29-1 and TRBJ1-1; D remains ambiguous. V dropped 3 bases and J dropped 3 bases, with 14 bases sitting between them. CDR3 length: 14 residues. CDR1 is SQVTM, CDR2 ANQGSEA, per germline. In DNA, the CDR3 is TGCAGCGTTGAGAGATTGAGGGTCGACACTGAAGCTTTCTTT. Its protein product is CSVERLRVDTEAFF.

In its sample, this clone was seen a few times. As DNA, the CDR3 is TGCGCCAGCAGCTTAGGGGACAGCTACAATGAGCAGTTCTTC. Its translation is CASSLGDSYNEQFF. J is TRBJ2-1 and V is TRBV5-1, with 7 bases lining up with TRBD1. After removal of 2 bases from V and 3 bases from J, the junction contained 2 bases not matched to a gene. The germline CDR1 and CDR2 sequences are SGHRS and YFSETQ. This CDR3 is built from 14 residues.

The V call is TRBV19, the J call TRBJ1-1; TRBD1 aligns across 10 bases. V was pared by 4 bases and J by 6 bases, with 8 bases of the junction left unmatched. The germline V gene encodes CDR1 LNHDA and CDR2 SQIVND (reference sequence). CDR3 size: 15 residues. The CDR3 DNA follows: TGTGCCAGTAGTACCGGAGGACAGGGGGTGTCTGAAGCTTTCTTT. Its protein is CASSTGGQGVSEAFF.

V usage is TRBV15 and J usage is TRBJ2-5; no reliable D call. CDR1 is LNHNV, CDR2 YYDKDF, per germline (reference sequence). The CDR3 is 15 amino acids. With 0 bases removed from V and 5 bases from J, the gap between germline ends came to 13 bases. The CDR3 nucleotides read TGTGCCACCAGCAGAGATTTCCCGGGTCCTGAGACCCAGTACTTC. Translation: CATSRDFPGPETQYF.

This clone has only a few counts. The V call is TRBV5-1, the J call TRBJ2-1; TRBD1 is a possible D gene (5 bases). CDR1 SGHRS and CDR2 YFSETQ come from the germline V gene. V dropped 4 bases and J dropped 0 bases, with 11 bases sitting between them. The length of the CDR3 is 15 residues. The CDR3 sequence: CASSTTGVSYNEQFF. The CDR3 DNA is TGCGCCAGCAGCACAACAGGTGTCTCCTACAATGAGCAGTTCTTC.

The rearrangement uses TRBV2 and TRBJ1-1; 7 nucleotides align to TRBD1. Germline V CDR1 and CDR2: SNHLY, FYNNEI. The CDR3 is made up of 14 amino acids. With 7 bases clipped from V and 2 bases from J, the junction kept 7 bases outside the gene matches. The CDR3 spells CASKKGQLNTEAFF. CDR3 sequence (DNA): TGTGCCAGCAAAAAGGGACAGCTCAACACTGAAGCTTTCTTT.

The genes are TRBV15 and TRBJ2-7; TRBD1 matches at 11 bases. CDR3 length: 16 residues. V dropped 1 base and J dropped 6; count of bases not matched to a gene: 8. The germline CDR1 and CDR2 sequences are LNHNV and YYDKDF (reference sequence). The CDR3 here is CATSRAPDRGLREQYF. CDR3 DNA sequence: TGTGCCACCAGCAGAGCCCCGGACAGGGGGCTCCGCGAGCAGTACTTC. Drawing the rest from reference TRBV15 and TRBJ2-7, the complete variable domain is DAMVIQNPRYQVTQFGKPVTLSCSQTLNHNVMYWYQQKSSQAPKLLFHYYDKDFNNEADTPDNFQSRRPNTSFCFLDIRSPGLGDTAMYLCATSRAPDRGLREQYFGPGTRLTVT.

A single count supports this clone. The chain links TRBV12-2 to TRBJ1-1. TRBV12-2 is a pseudogene locus. The CDR3 has 13 residues. DNA for the CDR3: TGTGCAAGTCGGCCTAAACCGAACACTGAAGCTTTCTTT. This codes for CASRPKPNTEAFF.

This clone was seen a handful of times. The V call is TRBV5-8, the J call TRBJ1-2, with D unclear. With 4 bases removed from V and 5 bases from J, the gap between germline ends came to 15 bases. The CDR3 has 14 residues. Germline lookup yields CDR1 SGHTS and CDR2 YDEGEE. CDR3 region: CASSPRGVPYGYTF. In DNA form, the CDR3 reads TGTGCCAGCAGCCCCCGCGGGGTCCCTTATGGCTACACCTTC.

The V and J genes are TRBV30 and TRBJ1-2; D call uncertain. V lost 0 bases, J lost 6 bases, and 11 bases lay in between. Germline V gene lookup returns CDR1 GTSNPN and CDR2 SVGIG (reference sequence). The CDR3 covers 13 residues. DNA of the CDR3: TGTGCCTGGAGTGTACGGATGGGAGATGGCTACACCTTC. Translated, it gives CAWSVRMGDGYTF.

This rearrangement joins TRBV28 to TRBJ1-2; D perhaps matches TRBD1 (5 bases). The germline CDR1 and CDR2 sequences are MDHEN and SYDVKM. Trimming shortened V by 6 bases and J by 0 bases, and 14 bases separated the two germline ends. The CDR3 contains 15 residues. Written as DNA, the CDR3 is TGTGCCAGCAGGTACCCAGGGTCCACTAACTATGGCTACACCTTC. This codes for CASRYPGSTNYGYTF.

This chain joins TRBV25-1 and TRBJ1-2; D gene unclear. Germline V lookup: CDR1 MGHDK, CDR2 SYGVNS. Trimming took 8 bases from V and 8 from J, leaving 12 bases between them. CDR3 length: 11 residues. In DNA form, the CDR3 reads TGTGCCAGCCAAGATACTAGCGGCTACACCTTC. Translation: CASQDTSGYTF.

The chain joins TRBV14 to TRBJ2-7; TRBD1 agrees at 9 bases. Germline CDR1 and CDR2: SGHDN and FVKESK. V trimming: 4 bases; J trimming: 2 bases; junction bases outside the gene matches: 6. This CDR3 is built from 15 residues. This CDR3 is CASSLYRDRAYEQYF. DNA for the CDR3: TGTGCCAGCAGCCTCTATCGGGACAGGGCCTACGAGCAGTACTTC.

The rearrangement joins TRBV5-1 to TRBJ1-2; possible D gene TRBD1, 5 bases. In germline, CDR1 is SGHRS, CDR2 YFSETQ. The CDR3 spans 15 residues. Trimming took off 0 bases at V and 6 bases at J, with 15 bases between the two ends. The DNA of the CDR3 is TGCGCCAGCAGCTTGGGGCCTCGGGGGGGTGATGGCTACACCTTC. Its protein is CASSLGPRGGDGYTF.

This clone was observed a single time. V and J are TRBV30 and TRBJ2-3; possibly TRBD1 for D (5 bases). V was trimmed by 3 bases and J by 5 bases, leaving 12 bases between them. The germline V gene has CDR1 GTSNPN and CDR2 SVGIG (reference sequence). The CDR3 has 13 residues. The CDR3 sequence: CAWSKDTRDTQYF. CDR3 DNA sequence: TGTGCCTGGAGCAAGGACACGAGAGATACGCAGTATTTT.

With respect to this clone: The junction and the germline gene differ at one end; a read error may be behind it. The rearrangement links TRBV5-1 to TRBJ2-3, with D perhaps TRBD2 (7 bases). The CDR3 runs to 15 residues. Germline CDR1 reads SGHRS; CDR2 reads YFSETQ. In DNA form, the CDR3 reads TGCGCCCGCAGCCTTGGAGGGGGGGGGACAGATACGCAGTATTTT. Translating gives CARSLGGGGTDTQYF.

V usage is TRBV6-5 and J usage is TRBJ1-1, with 8 bases aligning to TRBD1. The CDR3 spans 15 residues. Germline V gene data show CDR1 as MNHEY and CDR2 as SVGAGI. V trimming: 2 bases; J trimming: 0 bases; junction bases outside the gene matches: 2. In nucleotides, the CDR3 is TGTGCCAGCAGTTACCAGGGACAGGTGAACACTGAAGCTTTCTTT. Residues: CASSYQGQVNTEAFF.

The CDR3 nucleotides are TGTGCCAGCGGGACCCAGGGGAACCATGGCTACACCTTC. The encoded protein is CASGTQGNHGYTF. The chain links TRBV6-6 to TRBJ1-2, with D perhaps TRBD1 (6 bases). This CDR3 has 13 amino acids. Per germline, CDR1 MNHNY and CDR2 SVGAGI (reference sequence). V was cut by 8 bases and J by 6 bases, with 16 bases left in between.

The chain employs TRBV28 and TRBJ1-5, with TRBD1 matching 7 bases. The CDR3 consists of 14 residues. Germline CDR1 and CDR2: MDHEN and SYDVKM. The junction had 4 bases not matched to a gene; V was cut back by 6 bases and J by 2 bases. In DNA, the CDR3 is TGTGCCAGCAGCCTCACAGGGGGCAATCAGCCCCAGCATTTT. Encoded protein: CASSLTGGNQPQHF.

This clone appeared a single time. This chain links TRBV21-1 with TRBJ1-4. TRBV21-1 is tagged as a pseudogene. This CDR3 is built from 17 residues. CDR3 nucleotide sequence: TGTGCCAGCAGCAAAACGTCAGGGAGGGAGCGTAATGAAAAACTGTTTTTT. Its protein product is CASSKTSGRERNEKLFF.

The chain joins TRBV6-1 to TRBJ1-1; 8 nucleotides line up with TRBD1. Germline V lookup: CDR1 MNHNS, CDR2 SASEGT. V was pared by 3 bases and J by 4 bases, with 10 bases of the junction left unmatched. The CDR3 length is 16 residues. CDR3 nucleotide sequence: TGTGCCAGCAGTGACCTAGTTGACAGGGGATCCACTGAAGCTTTCTTT. It is translated as CASSDLVDRGSTEAFF.

The chain is built from TRBV7-8 and TRBJ2-7; weak D call: TRBD1 (5 bases). CDR3 length equals 11 residues. Trimming removed 8 bases at V and 2 bases at J, with 7 bases between. Germline values: CDR1 SGHVS, CDR2 FQNEAQ. CDR3: CASGATYEQYF. DNA for the CDR3: TGTGCCAGCGGGGCTACCTACGAGCAGTACTTC.

This chain connects TRBV12-5 to TRBJ1-1, with D perhaps TRBD1 (6 bases). Germline V lookup: CDR1 LGHNT, CDR2 FRNRAP. With 3 bases removed from V and 10 bases from J, the gap between germline ends came to 15 bases. The CDR3 sequence is 13 residues long. The CDR3 spells CASGLSGGEGAFF. CDR3 DNA: TGTGCTAGTGGTTTATCGGGGGGCGAGGGAGCTTTCTTT.